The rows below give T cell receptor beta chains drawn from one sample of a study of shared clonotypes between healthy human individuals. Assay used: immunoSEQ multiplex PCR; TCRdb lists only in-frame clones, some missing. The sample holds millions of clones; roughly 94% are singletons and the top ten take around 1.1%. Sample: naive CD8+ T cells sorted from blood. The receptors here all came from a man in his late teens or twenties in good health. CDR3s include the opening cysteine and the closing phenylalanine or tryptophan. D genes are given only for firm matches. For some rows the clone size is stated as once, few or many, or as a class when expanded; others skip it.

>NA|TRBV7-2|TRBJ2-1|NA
TGTGCCAGCAGCCTAGCATCCGAGGGGTCCGGGTGGAATGAGCAGTTCTTC
CASSLASEGSGWNEQFF
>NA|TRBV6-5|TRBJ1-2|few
TGTGCCAGCAGTTACTTAACAGGGACGGAGGGCTACACCTTC
CASSYLTGTEGYTF
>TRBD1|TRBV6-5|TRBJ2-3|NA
TGTGCCAGCAGTCCGGGACAGATGGATACGCAGTATTTT
CASSPGQMDTQYF
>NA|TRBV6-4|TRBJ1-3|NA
TGTGCCAGCAGTATAGGGGACTACTCTGGAAACACCATATATTTT
CASSIGDYSGNTIYF
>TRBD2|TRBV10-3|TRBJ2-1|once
TGTGCCATCAGCTTAACTAGCGGGGGGGCGGATGAGCAGTTCTTC
CAISLTSGGADEQFF
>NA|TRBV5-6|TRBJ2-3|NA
TGTGCCAGCAGCGGCGACAGGACAGATACGCAGTATTTT
CASSGDRTDTQYF
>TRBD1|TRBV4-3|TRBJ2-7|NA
TGCGCCAGCAGCCAGGGACAGGCGTTACTCTACGAGCAGTACTTC
CASSQGQALLYEQYF
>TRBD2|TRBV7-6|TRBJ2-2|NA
TGTGCCAGCAGCATATGGACTAGCGGGAGAGTCGGGGAGCTGTTTTTT
CASSIWTSGRVGELFF
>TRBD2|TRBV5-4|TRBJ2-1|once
TGTGCCAGCAGCTTACGACTAGCGGGGGACTACAATGAGCAGTTCTTC
CASSLRLAGDYNEQFF
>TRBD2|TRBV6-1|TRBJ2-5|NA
TGTGCCAGCAGTGAAGAGAATCCGGGACTAGCGGACCAAGAGACCCAGTACTTC
CASSEENPGLADQETQYF
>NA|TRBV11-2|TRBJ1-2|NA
TGTGCCAGCAGCGAAGGAGGAAATGGCTACACCTTC
CASSEGGNGYTF
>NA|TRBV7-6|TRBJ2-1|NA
TGTGCCAGCAGCGTAGACTTTGGAACTTACAATGAGCAGTTCTTC
CASSVDFGTYNEQFF
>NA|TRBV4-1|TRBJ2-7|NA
TGCGCCAGCAGCCTAAGGGGCGGACCCTACGAGCAGTACTTC
CASSLRGGPYEQYF
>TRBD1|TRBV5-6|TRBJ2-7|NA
TGTGCCAGCAGCTCCCGGACAGGGCCCTACGAGCAGTACTTC
CASSSRTGPYEQYF
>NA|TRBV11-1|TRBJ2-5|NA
TGTGCCAGCAGCTTAGGAACTAGTCAAGAGACCCAGTACTTC
CASSLGTSQETQYF
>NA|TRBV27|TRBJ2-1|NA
TGTGCCAGCAGTTCAGACAGGTCCTACAATGAGCAGTTCTTC
CASSSDRSYNEQFF
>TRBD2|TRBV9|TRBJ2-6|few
TGTGCCAGCACGGCGGGAGCTGGGGCCAACGTCCTGACTTTC
CASTAGAGANVLTF
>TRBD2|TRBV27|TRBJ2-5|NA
TGTGCCAGCAGCCCCTCGGCGGGGGAATTCCAAGAGACCCAGTACTTC
CASSPSAGEFQETQYF
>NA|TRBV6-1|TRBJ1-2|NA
TGTGCCAGCAGTGAAATGAACAGTGACTATGGCTACACCTTC
CASSEMNSDYGYTF
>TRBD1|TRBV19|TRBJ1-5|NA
TGTGCCAGTAGTAAGACAGGGTATAGCAATCAGCCCCAGCATTTT
CASSKTGYSNQPQHF
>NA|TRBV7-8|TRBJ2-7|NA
TGTGCCAGCAGCTTTCTGGAGACCTACGAGCAGTACTTC
CASSFLETYEQYF
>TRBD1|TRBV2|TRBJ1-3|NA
TGTGCCAGCACCGGAGGTACAGGGGGTTTCGGAAACACCATATATTTT
CASTGGTGGFGNTIYF
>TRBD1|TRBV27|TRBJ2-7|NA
TGTGCCAGCAGTCTCCGGACAGGAAGCTACGAGCAGTACTTC
CASSLRTGSYEQYF
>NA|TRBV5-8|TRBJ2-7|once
TGTGCCAGCAGTCTGACAGAAACCTACGAGCAGTACTTC
CASSLTETYEQYF
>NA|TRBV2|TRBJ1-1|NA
TGTGCCAGCAGTGTAGGGCTTCTGATCGCTGAAGCTTTCTTT
CASSVGLLIAEAFF
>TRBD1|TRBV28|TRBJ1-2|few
TGTGCCATTACCACGGGACAGGGGAGGGATGGCTACACCTTC
CAITTGQGRDGYTF
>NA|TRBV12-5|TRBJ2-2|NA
TGTGCTAGTGGTTTCACCGGGGAGCTGTTTTTT
CASGFTGELFF
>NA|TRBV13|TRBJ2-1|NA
TGTGCCAGTAAAGGTAGGAATGAGCAGTTCTTC
CASKGRNEQFF
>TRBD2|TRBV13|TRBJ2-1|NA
TGTGCCAGCAGCCAGCTGGGGGGACTAGCGGGAAATGAGCAGTTCTTC
CASSQLGGLAGNEQFF
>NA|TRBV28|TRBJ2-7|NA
TGTGCCAGCAGTTGGACGGGGACCTACGAGCAGTACTTC
CASSWTGTYEQYF
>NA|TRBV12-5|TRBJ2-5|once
TGTGCTAGTGGTTCTCGGATAGCGGTCCAAGAGACCCAGTACTTC
CASGSRIAVQETQYF
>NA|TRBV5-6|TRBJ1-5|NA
TGTGCCAGCAGCTTGGTTTCTGGGGCGAGGTTTAGCAATCAGCCCCAGCATTTT
CASSLVSGARFSNQPQHF
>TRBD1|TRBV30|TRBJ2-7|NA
TGTGCCTGCGACAGGGGAACCTACGAGCAGTACTTC
CACDRGTYEQYF
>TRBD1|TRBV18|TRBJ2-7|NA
TGTGCCAGCCGGGACAGGGAGTCCTACGAGCAGTACTTC
CASRDRESYEQYF
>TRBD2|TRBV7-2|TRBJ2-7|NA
TGTGCCAGCAGCTTAGCGGTGGGACTAGGTAGGCACGAGCAGTACTTC
CASSLAVGLGRHEQYF
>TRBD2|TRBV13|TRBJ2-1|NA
TGTGCCAGCAGCGCCCCGGGACTAGTAAAAAACAATGAGCAGTTCTTC
CASSAPGLVKNNEQFF
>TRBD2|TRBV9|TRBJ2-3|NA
TGTGCCAGCAGCGTAGGGGATGGCGGGGGTCGCACAGATACGCAGTATTTT
CASSVGDGGGRTDTQYF
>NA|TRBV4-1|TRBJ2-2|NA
TGCGCCAGCAGCCACATCCGGGGCGGGATCGACACCGGGGAGCTGTTTTTT
CASSHIRGGIDTGELFF
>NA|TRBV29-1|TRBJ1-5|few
TGCAGCGTGAGCGGGGTTGGGGACCAGCCCCAGCATTTT
CSVSGVGDQPQHF
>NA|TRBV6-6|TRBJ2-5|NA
TGTGCCAGCAGTTACCCGGAACAAGAGACCCAGTACTTC
CASSYPEQETQYF
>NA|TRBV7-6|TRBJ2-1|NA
TGTGCCAGCAGCTTATGGTCAGCATACAATGAGCAGTTCTTC
CASSLWSAYNEQFF